These T cell receptor beta chains were read from a single sample in a study of cytomegalovirus exposure and HLA in healthy donors. The table came from immunoSEQ multiplex PCR; TCRdb's copy has only in-frame clones and leaves some out. The sample has about 160,000 clones; 65% to 80% are singletons. Sequencing used PBMCs. The source is a female donor in good health and CMV-seronegative. Each CDR3 is given with its conserved first and last residue. A D gene is named only where the DNA matches it firmly. The size field is filled for only some rows; it gives once, few, many or a size class.

v_call	j_call	clone_size	d_call	cdr3_nt	cdr3_aa
TRBV5-4	TRBJ1-2	-	TRBD1	TGTGCCAGCCGTATACAGGGGCTCTATGGCTACACCTTC	CASRIQGLYGYTF
TRBV12-5	TRBJ2-1	-	TRBD2	TGTGCTAGTGGTTGGGTGATGACTAGCGGGGGAAACAATGAGCAGTTCTTC	CASGWVMTSGGNNEQFF
TRBV9	TRBJ1-1	-	-	TGTGCCAGCAGCGTAGACAGTCGCAACACTGAAGCTTTCTTT	CASSVDSRNTEAFF
TRBV9	TRBJ2-1	-	TRBD2	TGTGCCGGCAGCGTAGCCCCCATCAGACTAGCGGGAGTAGGGGCCGATGAGCAGTTCTTC	CAGSVAPIRLAGVGADEQFF
TRBV7-9	TRBJ2-3	-	-	TGTGCCAGCAGCTTATCCTCTATTACTAGCACAGATACGCAGTATTTT	CASSLSSITSTDTQYF
TRBV11-2	TRBJ1-5	-	-	TGTGCCAGCAGCCCTTTAGGGGGCAATCAGCCCCAGCATTTT	CASSPLGGNQPQHF
TRBV6-6	TRBJ1-3	few	-	TGTGCCAGCAGTTACTCGACAGTAATTGTTGGAAACACCATATATTTT	CASSYSTVIVGNTIYF
TRBV6-5	TRBJ1-1	-	-	TGTGCCAGCAGAATGCCAGGGTCTGGCACTGAAGCTTTCTTT	CASRMPGSGTEAFF
TRBV2	TRBJ1-2	few	TRBD1	TGTGCCAGCAGTGGGACAGGGAGCTATGGCTACACCTTC	CASSGTGSYGYTF
TRBV11-2	TRBJ2-5	-	-	TGTGCCAGCAGCTTAGAAGCGGGTGACCCCAGGAAGACCCAGTACTTC	CASSLEAGDPRKTQYF
TRBV9	TRBJ1-4	-	-	TGTGCCAGCAGCGTAGACGGGTATGAAAAACTGTTTTTT	CASSVDGYEKLFF